This T cell receptor (beta chain) was sequenced in a study of early T cells in non-severe SARS-CoV-2 infection. Individual cDNA molecules received unique molecular identifiers. One entry per CDR3 protein, called by TCRdb with MiXCR from the 5' RACE reads. Of 70,000 to 90,000 distinct CDR3 sequences in the sample, less than 20% are singletons; the top ten hold about 12%. Trimming took off 2 bases at V and 2 bases at J, with 9 bases between the two ends. Germline values: CDR1 MDHEN, CDR2 SYDVKM. This CDR3 is built from 14 residues. This clonotype occurred a few times. This chain joins TRBV28 and TRBJ2-5, with a weak D call TRBD1 (6 bases). The clonotype originates from an adult who was a healthcare worker with PCR-confirmed SARS-CoV-2 infection or an uninfected control (not recorded which). Sequenced sample: whole blood. The chain's CDR3 is CASSLRTAQETQYF. DNA for the CDR3: TGTGCCAGCAGTTTAAGGACAGCACAAGAGACCCAGTACTTC.